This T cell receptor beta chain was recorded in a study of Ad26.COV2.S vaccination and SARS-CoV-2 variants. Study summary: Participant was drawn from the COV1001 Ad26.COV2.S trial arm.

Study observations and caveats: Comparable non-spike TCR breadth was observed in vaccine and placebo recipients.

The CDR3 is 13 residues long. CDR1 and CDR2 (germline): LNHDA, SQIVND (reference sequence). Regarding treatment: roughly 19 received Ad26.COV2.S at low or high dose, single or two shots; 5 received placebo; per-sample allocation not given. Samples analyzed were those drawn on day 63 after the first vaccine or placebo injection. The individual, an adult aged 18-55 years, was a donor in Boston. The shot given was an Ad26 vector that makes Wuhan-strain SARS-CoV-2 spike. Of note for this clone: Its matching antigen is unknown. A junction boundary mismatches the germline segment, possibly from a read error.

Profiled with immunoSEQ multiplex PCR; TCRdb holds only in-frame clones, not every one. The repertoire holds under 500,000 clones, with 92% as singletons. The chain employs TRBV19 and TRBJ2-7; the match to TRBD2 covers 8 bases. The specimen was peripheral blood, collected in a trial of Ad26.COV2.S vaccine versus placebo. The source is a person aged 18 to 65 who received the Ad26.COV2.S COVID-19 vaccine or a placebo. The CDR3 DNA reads TGTGCCAGTAGCATAGCGGGACCCTACGAGCAGTACTTC. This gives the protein CASSIAGPYEQYF.